The 17 T cell receptor beta chains reported below all come from one sample, sequenced in a study of regulatory and conventional T cells in RAG deficiency (dated by TCRdb to 2017 to 2019). Before genomic DNA extraction, conventional CD4+ T cells were isolated from blood as CD25-low CD127-high cells. Libraries were prepared through the immunoSEQ multiplex PCR assay. TCRdb stores this immuneACCESS table with in-frame sequences only. Part of the clones is absent; in the studies checked, under half of the shortfall reflects unresolved V genes, and no reason is known for the rest. The sample includes 40,000 to 55,000 clones, with over 80% observed a single time. The top ten hold 0.45% to 0.6% of the sample. Separately, the same data were catalogued under a study of regulatory T cells. Looking at the second paper: The multiplex PCR relied on 52 forward TRBV primers and 13 reverse TRBJ primers, and amplification bias was corrected through assay-based and computational methods.

Sequencing input: CD4+ effector T cells sorted from blood. These receptors originate from a human donor in good health.

This rearrangement joins TRBV5-1 to TRBJ1-2; tentatively, D is TRBD1 (6 bases). This CDR3 comprises 14 residues. Germline loops: CDR1 SGHRS, CDR2 YFSETQ. The germline V and J ends were trimmed by 2 bases and 3 bases, with 11 bases remaining between them. The CDR3 coding sequence is TGCGCCAGCAGCTTACAGGGTGGGGACTATGGCTACACCTTC. Its protein product is CASSLQGGDYGYTF.

The chain combines TRBV10-1 with TRBJ1-2, with D unclear. The CDR3 spans 13 residues. Germline loops: CDR1 WNHNN, CDR2 SYGVQD (reference sequence). Trimming cost V 3 bases and J 1 base, with 6 bases left between them. The CDR3: CASSDSVNYGYTF. The CDR3 nucleotides read TGCGCCAGCAGTGACAGCGTTAACTATGGCTACACCTTC.

The chain has TRBV7-8 and TRBJ2-1; maybe TRBD1 (5 bases). CDR3 size: 13 residues. Germline V gene sequence: CDR1 SGHVS, CDR2 FQNEAQ. V lost 4 bases, J lost 9 bases, and 13 bases lay in between. CDR3 protein: CASSSSLRGEQFF. DNA of the CDR3: TGTGCCAGCAGCTCAAGCTTAAGGGGTGAGCAGTTCTTC.

The chain recombines TRBV18 with TRBJ1-3, with 8 bases matching TRBD1. After removal of 2 bases from V and 2 bases from J, the junction contained 5 bases not matched to a gene. Per germline, CDR1 KGHSH and CDR2 LQKENI. This CDR3 contains 16 residues. CDR3 bases: TGTGCCAGCTCACCAAAGTGGACAGGGCCTGGAAACACCATATATTTT. It encodes CASSPKWTGPGNTIYF.

The J gene is TRBJ1-6, the V gene TRBV7-3; 7 bases fit TRBD1. CDR3 length equals 14 residues. Per germline, CDR1 SGHTA and CDR2 FQGTGA. The V gene end was trimmed by 5 bases and the J gene end by 7 bases; junction bases not matched to a gene: 5. CDR3 protein: CASSPGTENSPLHF. The CDR3 nucleotides are TGTGCCAGCAGCCCCGGGACAGAAAATTCACCCCTCCACTTT.

The J gene is TRBJ2-2, the V gene TRBV7-3; 16 bases align to TRBD2. The CDR3 is 20 amino acids. The trim removed 1 base at V and 5 bases at J, leaving 10 bases unmatched. Germline V gene sequence: CDR1 SGHTA, CDR2 FQGTGA. DNA of the CDR3: TGTGCCAGCAGCTTAATTCCCGGGACTAGCGGGGGGGCCAGTACCGGGGAGCTGTTTTTT. This codes for CASSLIPGTSGGASTGELFF.

The gene calls are TRBV13 and TRBJ1-1; D is undetermined. The CDR3 length is 14 residues. V was trimmed by 0 bases and J by 2 bases, leaving 7 bases between them. Germline assignment: CDR1 PRHDT and CDR2 FYEKMQ (reference sequence). The CDR3 region has the DNA TGTGCCAGCAGCTTAGGTCTTCGAAACACTGAAGCTTTCTTT. Protein product: CASSLGLRNTEAFF. The full variable domain, completed using reference TRBV13 and TRBJ1-1, is AAGVIQSPRHLIKEKRETATLKCYPIPRHDTVYWYQQGPGQDPQFLISFYEKMQSDKGSIPDRFSAQQFSDYHSELNMSSLELGDSALYFCASSLGLRNTEAFFGQGTRLTVV.

The chain couples TRBV6-5 to TRBJ1-4; D gene uncertain. From germline, CDR1 is MNHEY and CDR2 SVGAGI. The CDR3 is made up of 13 amino acids. Trimming stripped 7 bases from V and 4 bases from J, with 10 bases between. The CDR3 loop reads CASKREYNEKLFF. CDR3 nucleotides: TGTGCCAGCAAGCGGGAGTATAATGAAAAACTGTTTTTT.

CDR3 coding DNA: TGCGCCAGCAGCCTCATAGGGACACAGTATGAGCAGTTCTTC. Protein product: CASSLIGTQYEQFF. The chain carries TRBV5-1 and TRBJ2-1, with D possibly being TRBD1 (6 bases). Trimming removed 4 bases at V and 8 bases at J, with 16 bases between. Germline loops: CDR1 SGHRS, CDR2 YFSETQ. The CDR3 loop spans 14 amino acids.

The gene calls are TRBV7-8 and TRBJ1-4, with 10 bases aligning to TRBD1. The germline V gene encodes CDR1 SGHVS and CDR2 FQNEAQ. The CDR3 has 18 residues. V was clipped by 2 bases and J by 5 bases; unmatched bases: 11. Written as DNA, the CDR3 is TGTGCCAGCAGCTTACATTATACCAAGGACAGGGGGAATGAAAAACTGTTTTTT. Translating gives CASSLHYTKDRGNEKLFF. The full variable domain, completed using reference TRBV7-8 and TRBJ1-4, is GAGVSQSPRYKVAKRGQDVALRCDPISGHVSLFWYQQALGQGPEFLTYFQNEAQLDKSGLPSDRFFAERPEGSVSTLKIQRTQQEDSAVYLCASSLHYTKDRGNEKLFFGSGTQLSVL.

The gene calls are TRBV5-8 and TRBJ2-7, with 9 bases lining up with TRBD1. Trimming removed 4 bases from V and 1 base from J; junction bases left unmatched: 15. The germline gives CDR1 SGHTS, CDR2 YDEGEE. This CDR3 has 18 residues. The CDR3 spells CASSGGWGQGPTSYEQYF. CDR3 DNA sequence: TGTGCCAGCAGCGGGGGGTGGGGACAGGGACCCACGTCCTACGAGCAGTACTTC.

The chain couples TRBV6-5 to TRBJ2-7; 12 bases map to TRBD2. There are 13 residues in the CDR3. CDR1 is MNHEY and CDR2 is SVGAGI in the germline V gene. V shed 2 bases, J shed 12 bases, and the junction held 5 bases outside the gene matches. CDR3 protein: CASSYQSSGRAYF. DNA of the CDR3: TGTGCCAGCAGTTACCAATCTAGCGGGAGGGCGTACTTC.

This sequence joins TRBV2 and TRBJ1-5; D uncertain. Germline-derived CDR1 and CDR2 are SNHLY and FYNNEI. The CDR3 is made up of 14 amino acids. The V and J ends lost 3 bases and 4 bases respectively, with 10 bases between them. Here the CDR3 DNA reads TGTGCCAGCAGTGATCGACCGGGGAATCAGCCCCAGCATTTT. This gives the protein CASSDRPGNQPQHF.

The chain employs TRBV7-9 and TRBJ1-1; D is perhaps TRBD1 (5 bases). CDR3 length: 15 amino acids. CDR1 is SEHNR, CDR2 FQNEAQ, per germline (reference sequence). Trimming stripped 1 base from V and 5 bases from J, with 14 bases between. CDR3 in amino acids: CASSLGTWDGTEAFF. DNA of the CDR3: TGTGCCAGCAGCTTAGGGACATGGGACGGGACTGAAGCTTTCTTT.

V gene TRBV11-2 combines with J gene TRBJ2-1; 11 nucleotides align to TRBD2. There are 15 residues in the CDR3. Losses at the gene ends were 6 bases for V and 2 bases for J; bases not matched to a gene: 3. CDR1 SGHAT and CDR2 FQNNGV come from the germline V gene. DNA of the CDR3: TGTGCCAGCAGTTGGACTAGCGGGCCCTACAATGAGCAGTTCTTC. Protein sequence: CASSWTSGPYNEQFF.

Only one count was recorded for this clone. The CDR3 coding sequence is TGTGCCAGCAGCTTAGGGGTAGCGGGGAGCTCCTACAATGAGCAGTTCTTC. Amino acid sequence: CASSLGVAGSSYNEQFF. The rearrangement uses TRBV13 and TRBJ2-1, with 8 bases lining up with TRBD2. V shed 0 bases and J 0 bases; nucleotides not matched to a gene: 4. Germline V gene lookup returns CDR1 PRHDT and CDR2 FYEKMQ (reference sequence). The CDR3 runs to 17 residues.

The chain uses TRBV7-8 and TRBJ2-3; 10 bases line up with TRBD1. Germline V lookup: CDR1 SGHVS, CDR2 FQNEAQ. J was trimmed by 6 bases and V by 4 bases; bases with no gene match: 13. The CDR3 contains 17 residues. The CDR3 is CASSSLSETGGSDTQYF. In DNA, the CDR3 is TGTGCCAGCAGCTCGCTTTCCGAGACAGGGGGCAGTGATACGCAGTATTTT.